This T cell receptor beta chain was documented in a study of OX40 agonist ivuxolimab in advanced cancers. Study-level information: Participants averaged approximately 65 years of age (range roughly 20 to 90) and were roughly 80% male. Regarding the study as a whole: A proportion of nonresponders additionally exhibited low normalized T-cell clonal expansion. Undetermined was the antigen specificity of the expanded peripheral T cells.

Germline-derived CDR1 and CDR2 are SEHNR and FQNEAQ (reference sequence). The germline V and J ends were trimmed by 3 bases and 4 bases, with 9 bases remaining between them. The CDR3 spans 13 residues. Concerning this clone: Its antigen is not identified.

Sequencing was performed with immunoSEQ multiplex PCR; in TCRdb, only in-frame clones are kept and a portion is missing. Among about 68,000 clones listed, more than 70% were seen once. The genes are TRBV7-9 and TRBJ2-5, with D perhaps TRBD1 or TRBD2 (6 bases each). This TCR was recovered from an adult with an advanced solid tumor such as melanoma, head and neck, liver or kidney cancer. Sample: CD4+ or CD8+ T cells sorted from blood, taken in a trial of the OX40 agonist ivuxolimab. The CDR3 nucleotides read TGTGCCAGCAGCTTCGGAGGGGGAGAGACCCAGTACTTC. Amino acids: CASSFGGGETQYF.